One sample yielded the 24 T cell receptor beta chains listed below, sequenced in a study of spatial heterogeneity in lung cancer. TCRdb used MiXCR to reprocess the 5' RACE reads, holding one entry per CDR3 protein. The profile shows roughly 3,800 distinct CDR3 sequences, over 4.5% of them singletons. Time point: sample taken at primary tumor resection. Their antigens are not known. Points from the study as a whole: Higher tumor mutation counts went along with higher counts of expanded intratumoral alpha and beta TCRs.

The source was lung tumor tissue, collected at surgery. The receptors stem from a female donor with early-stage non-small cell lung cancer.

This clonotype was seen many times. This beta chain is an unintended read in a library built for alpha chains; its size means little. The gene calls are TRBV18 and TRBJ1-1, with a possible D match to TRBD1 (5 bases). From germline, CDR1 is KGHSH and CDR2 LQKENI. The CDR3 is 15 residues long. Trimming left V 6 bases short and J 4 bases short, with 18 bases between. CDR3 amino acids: CASSSAQTQGTEAFF. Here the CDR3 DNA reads TGTGCCAGCTCCTCCGCCCAGACCCAGGGCACTGAAGCTTTCTTT.

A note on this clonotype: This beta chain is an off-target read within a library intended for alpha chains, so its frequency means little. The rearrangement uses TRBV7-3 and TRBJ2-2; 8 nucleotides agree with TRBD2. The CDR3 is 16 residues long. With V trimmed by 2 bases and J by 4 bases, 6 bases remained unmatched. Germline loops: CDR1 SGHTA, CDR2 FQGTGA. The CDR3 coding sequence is TGTGCCAGCAGCTTAGCGGGGGGTGTAAGCACCGGGGAGCTGTTTTTT. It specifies CASSLAGGVSTGELFF.

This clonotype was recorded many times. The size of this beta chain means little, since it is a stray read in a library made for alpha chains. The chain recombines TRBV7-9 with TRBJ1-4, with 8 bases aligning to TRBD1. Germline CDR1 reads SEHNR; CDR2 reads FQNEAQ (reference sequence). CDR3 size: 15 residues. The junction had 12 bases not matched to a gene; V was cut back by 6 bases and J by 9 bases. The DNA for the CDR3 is TGTGCCAGCAGTTTCCAGGGGGCTGAGGTGAAAAAACTGTTTTTT. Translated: CASSFQGAEVKKLFF.

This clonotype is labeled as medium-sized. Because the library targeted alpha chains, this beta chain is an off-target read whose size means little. CDR3 in amino acids: CASSPDRETEKLFF. DNA for the CDR3: TGTGCCAGCAGCCCAGACCGAGAAACTGAAAAACTGTTTTTT. The V and J genes are TRBV12-3 or TRBV12-4 and TRBJ1-4; no clear D. This CDR3 is built from 14 residues. The germline V and J ends were trimmed by 6 bases and 7 bases, with 15 bases remaining between them.

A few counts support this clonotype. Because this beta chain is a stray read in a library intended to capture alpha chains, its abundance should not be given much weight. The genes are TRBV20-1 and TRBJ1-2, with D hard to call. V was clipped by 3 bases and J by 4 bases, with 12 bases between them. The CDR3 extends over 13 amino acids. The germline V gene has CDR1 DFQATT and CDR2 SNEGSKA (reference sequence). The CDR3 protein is CSASMSGGYGYTF. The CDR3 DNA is TGCAGTGCTAGTATGTCTGGAGGCTATGGCTACACCTTC.

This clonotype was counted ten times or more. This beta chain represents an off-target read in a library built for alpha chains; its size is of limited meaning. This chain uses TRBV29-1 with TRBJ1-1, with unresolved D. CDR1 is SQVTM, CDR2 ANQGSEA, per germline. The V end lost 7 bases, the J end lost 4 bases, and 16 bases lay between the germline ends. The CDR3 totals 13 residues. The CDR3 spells CSALQLRSTEAFF. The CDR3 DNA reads TGCAGCGCACTCCAGCTTCGGAGCACTGAAGCTTTCTTT.

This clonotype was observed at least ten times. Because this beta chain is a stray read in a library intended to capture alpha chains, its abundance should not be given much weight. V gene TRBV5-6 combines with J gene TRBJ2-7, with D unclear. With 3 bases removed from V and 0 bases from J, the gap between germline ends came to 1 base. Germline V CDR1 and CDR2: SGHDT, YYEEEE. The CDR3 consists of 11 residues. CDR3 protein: CASSSSYEQYF. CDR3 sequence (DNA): TGTGCCAGCAGCTCCTCCTACGAGCAGTACTTC.

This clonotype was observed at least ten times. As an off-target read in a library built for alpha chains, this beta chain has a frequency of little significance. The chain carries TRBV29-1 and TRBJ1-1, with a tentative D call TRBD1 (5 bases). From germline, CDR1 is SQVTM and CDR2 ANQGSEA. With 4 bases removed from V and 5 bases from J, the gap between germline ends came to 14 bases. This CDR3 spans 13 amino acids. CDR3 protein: CSVVRGSWTEAFF. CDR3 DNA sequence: TGCAGCGTTGTGCGGGGCAGTTGGACTGAAGCTTTCTTT.

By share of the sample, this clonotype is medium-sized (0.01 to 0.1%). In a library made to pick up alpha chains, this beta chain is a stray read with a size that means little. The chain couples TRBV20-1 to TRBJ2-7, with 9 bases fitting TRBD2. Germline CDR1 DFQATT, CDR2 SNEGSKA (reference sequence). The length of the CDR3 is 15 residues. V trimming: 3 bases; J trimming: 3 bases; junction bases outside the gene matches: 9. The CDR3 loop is CSASGLAGSIYEQYF. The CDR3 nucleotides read TGCAGTGCTAGTGGGCTAGCGGGGAGCATCTACGAGCAGTACTTC.

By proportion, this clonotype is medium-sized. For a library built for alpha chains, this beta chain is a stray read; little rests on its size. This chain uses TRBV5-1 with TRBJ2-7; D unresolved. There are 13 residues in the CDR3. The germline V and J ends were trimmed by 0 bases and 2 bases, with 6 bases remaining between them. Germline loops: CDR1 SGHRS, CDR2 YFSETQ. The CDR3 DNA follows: TGCGCCAGCAGCTTGGACCCGGCCTACGAGCAGTACGTC. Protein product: CASSLDPAYEQYV.

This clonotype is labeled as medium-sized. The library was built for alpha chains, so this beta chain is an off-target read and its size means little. The CDR3 here is CASSPQLAGVGTDTQYF. CDR3 bases: TGTGCCAGCAGCCCGCAACTAGCGGGAGTTGGCACAGATACGCAGTATTTT. The chain joins TRBV4-2 to TRBJ2-3, with 11 bases identical to TRBD2. The germline V gene encodes CDR1 LGHNA and CDR2 YNFKEQ. V shed 4 bases and J 1 base; nucleotides not matched to a gene: 7. This CDR3 region has 17 residues.

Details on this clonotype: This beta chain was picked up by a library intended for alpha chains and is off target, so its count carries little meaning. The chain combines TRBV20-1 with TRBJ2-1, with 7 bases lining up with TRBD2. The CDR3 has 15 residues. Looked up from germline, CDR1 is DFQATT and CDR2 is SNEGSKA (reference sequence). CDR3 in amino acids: CSISSGRMSGNEQFF. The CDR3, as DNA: TGCAGCATTTCTAGCGGTAGGATGTCGGGCAATGAGCAGTTCTTC.

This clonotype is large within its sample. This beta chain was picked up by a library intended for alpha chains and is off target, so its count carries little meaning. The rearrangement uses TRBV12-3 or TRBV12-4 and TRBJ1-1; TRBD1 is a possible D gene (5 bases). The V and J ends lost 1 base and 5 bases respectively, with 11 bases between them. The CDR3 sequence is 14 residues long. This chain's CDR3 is CASSLVGEGTEAFF. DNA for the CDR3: TGTGCCAGCAGTTTAGTGGGGGAAGGGACTGAAGCTTTCTTT.

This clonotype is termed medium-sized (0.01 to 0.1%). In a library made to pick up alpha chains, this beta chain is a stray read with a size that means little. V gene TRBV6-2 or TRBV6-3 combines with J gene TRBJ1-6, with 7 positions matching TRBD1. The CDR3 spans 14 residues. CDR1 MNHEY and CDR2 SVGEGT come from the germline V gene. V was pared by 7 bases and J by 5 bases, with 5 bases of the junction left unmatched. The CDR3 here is CASKQGGNNSPLHF. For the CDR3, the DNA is TGTGCCAGCAAGCAAGGGGGCAATAATTCACCCCTCCACTTT.

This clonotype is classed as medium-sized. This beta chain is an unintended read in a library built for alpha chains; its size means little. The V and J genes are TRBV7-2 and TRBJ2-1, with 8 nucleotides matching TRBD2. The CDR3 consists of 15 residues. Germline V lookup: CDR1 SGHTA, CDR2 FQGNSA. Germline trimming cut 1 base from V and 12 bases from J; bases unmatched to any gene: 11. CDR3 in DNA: TGTGCCAGCAGCTTAGAGACTAGCGCCTGGCAGGCGCAGTTCTTC. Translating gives CASSLETSAWQAQFF.

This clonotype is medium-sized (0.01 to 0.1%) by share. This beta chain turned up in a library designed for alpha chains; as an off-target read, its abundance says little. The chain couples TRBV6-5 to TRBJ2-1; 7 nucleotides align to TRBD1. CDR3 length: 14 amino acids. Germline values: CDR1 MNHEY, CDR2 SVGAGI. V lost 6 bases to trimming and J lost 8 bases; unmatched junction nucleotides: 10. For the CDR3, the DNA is TGTGCCAGCAGAACCCCCGACAGGGCCGATGAGCAGTTCTTC. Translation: CASRTPDRADEQFF.

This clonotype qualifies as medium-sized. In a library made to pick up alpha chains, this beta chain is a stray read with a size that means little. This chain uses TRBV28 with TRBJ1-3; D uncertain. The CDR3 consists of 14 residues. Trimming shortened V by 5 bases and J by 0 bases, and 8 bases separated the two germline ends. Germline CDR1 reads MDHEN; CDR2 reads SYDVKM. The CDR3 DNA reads TGTGCCAGCAGTCCCACGAACTCTGGAAACACCATATATTTT. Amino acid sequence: CASSPTNSGNTIYF.

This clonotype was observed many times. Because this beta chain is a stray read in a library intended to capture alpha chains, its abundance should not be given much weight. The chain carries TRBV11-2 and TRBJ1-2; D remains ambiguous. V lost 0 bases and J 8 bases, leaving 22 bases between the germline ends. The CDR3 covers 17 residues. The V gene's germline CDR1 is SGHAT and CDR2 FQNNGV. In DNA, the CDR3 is TGTGCCAGCAGCTTAGATCAATCTGGGCTATTGACGGGCGGCTACACCTTC. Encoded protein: CASSLDQSGLLTGGYTF.

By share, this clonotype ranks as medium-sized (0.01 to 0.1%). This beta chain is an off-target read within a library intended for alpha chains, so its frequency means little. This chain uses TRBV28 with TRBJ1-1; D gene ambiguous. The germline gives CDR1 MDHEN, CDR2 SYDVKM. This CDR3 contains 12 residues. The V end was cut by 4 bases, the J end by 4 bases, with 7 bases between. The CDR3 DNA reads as TGTGCCAGCAGTTCCCCCGGCACTGAAGCTTTCTTT. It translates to CASSSPGTEAFF.

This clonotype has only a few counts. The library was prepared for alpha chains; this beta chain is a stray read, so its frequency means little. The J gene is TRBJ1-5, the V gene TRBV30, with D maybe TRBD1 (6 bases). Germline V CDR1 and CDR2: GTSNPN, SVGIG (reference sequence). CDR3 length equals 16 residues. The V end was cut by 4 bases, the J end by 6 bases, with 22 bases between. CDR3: CAWTPGGGRVGQPQHF. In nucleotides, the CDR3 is TGTGCCTGGACCCCGGGGGGGGGCAGGGTAGGTCAGCCCCAGCATTTT. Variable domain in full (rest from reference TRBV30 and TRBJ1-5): SQTIHQWPATLVQPVGSPLSLECTVEGTSNPNLYWYRQAAGRGLQLLFYSVGIGQISSEVPQNLSASRPQDRQFILSSKKLLLSDSGFYLCAWTPGGGRVGQPQHFGDGTRLSIL.

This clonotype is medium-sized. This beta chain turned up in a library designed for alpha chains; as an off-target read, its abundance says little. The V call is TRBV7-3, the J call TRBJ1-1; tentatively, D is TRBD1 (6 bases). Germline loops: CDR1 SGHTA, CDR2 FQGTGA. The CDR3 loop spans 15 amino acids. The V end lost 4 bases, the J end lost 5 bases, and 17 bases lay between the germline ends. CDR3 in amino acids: CASSYRSGRGTEAFF. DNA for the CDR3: TGTGCCAGCAGCTACAGATCAGGGAGGGGGACTGAAGCTTTCTTT.

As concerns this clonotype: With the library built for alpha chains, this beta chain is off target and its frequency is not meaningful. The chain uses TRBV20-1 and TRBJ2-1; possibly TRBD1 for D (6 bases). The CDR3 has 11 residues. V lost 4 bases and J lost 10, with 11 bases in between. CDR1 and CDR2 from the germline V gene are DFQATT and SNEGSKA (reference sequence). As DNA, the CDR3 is TGCAGTGCTACCCCGACAGGAGAGCAGTTCTTC. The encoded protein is CSATPTGEQFF.

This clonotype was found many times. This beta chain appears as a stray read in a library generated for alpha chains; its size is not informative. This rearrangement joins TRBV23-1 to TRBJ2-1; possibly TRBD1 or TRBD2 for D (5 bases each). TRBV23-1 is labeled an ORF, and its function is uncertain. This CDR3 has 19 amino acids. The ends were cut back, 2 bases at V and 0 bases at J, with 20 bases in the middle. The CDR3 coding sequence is TGCGCCAGCAGTCAACCCCCCCAACGGGACCCCAGCTCCTACAATGAGCAGTTCTTC. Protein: CASSQPPQRDPSSYNEQFF.

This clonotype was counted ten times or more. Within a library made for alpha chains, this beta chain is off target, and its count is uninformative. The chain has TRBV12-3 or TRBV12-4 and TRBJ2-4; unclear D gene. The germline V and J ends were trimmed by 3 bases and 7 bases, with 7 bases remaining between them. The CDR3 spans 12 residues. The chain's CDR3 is CASSFSGNIQYF. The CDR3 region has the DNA TGTGCCAGCAGTTTCTCTGGGAACATTCAGTACTTC.